Shown below are 16 T cell receptor beta chains from a single sample sequenced in a study of chemoradiotherapy in HPV16-positive cancers. Profiling relied on immunoSEQ multiplex PCR, and the TCRdb table lists in-frame clones only, not all of them. The sample contains 30,000 or so clones, roughly 82% of which appear only once. The sequenced sample was blood, obtained from a patient who underwent chemoradiotherapy. The receptors come from a human donor with HPV-associated anogenital cancer.

This clone was recorded only once. This chain joins TRBV21-1 and TRBJ2-3; the listed D gene, TRBD2, was not tested against the DNA. TRBV21-1 is an annotated pseudogene. The CDR3 is 16 amino acids. The CDR3 reads CASSKPGLAGTDTQYF. CDR3 sequence (DNA): TGTGCCAGCAGCAAACCGGGACTAGCGGGGACAGATACGCAGTATTTT.

V gene TRBV6-1 combines with J gene TRBJ1-3; D is perhaps TRBD1 (6 bases). CDR1 and CDR2 (germline): MNHNS, SASEGT. The V end lost 8 bases, the J end lost 4 bases, and 18 bases lay between the germline ends. The CDR3 consists of 15 residues. Here the CDR3 reads CASAVGGNRGNTIYF. CDR3 DNA: TGTGCCAGCGCTGTTGGGGGCAATCGGGGAAACACCATATATTTT.

V is TRBV7-8 and J is TRBJ2-2; D remains ambiguous. This CDR3 is 15 amino acids long. V was clipped by 3 bases and J by 8 bases, with 16 bases between them. The germline gives CDR1 SGHVS, CDR2 FQNEAQ. The CDR3 reads CASSLRDRVRGELFF. The CDR3 DNA reads TGTGCCAGCAGCTTGAGAGACCGGGTCAGGGGGGAGCTGTTTTTT.

J is TRBJ2-3 and V is TRBV7-2, with D uncertain. V lost 0 bases and J lost 5, with 6 bases in between. Germline assignment: CDR1 SGHTA and CDR2 FQGNSA. This CDR3 contains 13 residues. The CDR3 protein is CASSLAPKDTQYF. CDR3 bases: TGTGCCAGCAGCTTAGCGCCTAAAGATACGCAGTATTTT.

The chain recombines TRBV5-1 with TRBJ1-2, with 8 nucleotides matching TRBD1. The V gene end was trimmed by 6 bases and the J gene end by 7 bases; junction bases not matched to a gene: 14. The germline gives CDR1 SGHRS, CDR2 YFSETQ. There are 15 residues in the CDR3. The CDR3 DNA follows: TGCGCCAGCAAAACCGGGACAGGTTATGGTGGTGGCTACACCTTC. This codes for CASKTGTGYGGGYTF.

V gene TRBV23-1 combines with J gene TRBJ2-7; D gene ambiguous. TRBV23-1 is an open reading frame whose function is uncertain. V lost 0 bases, J lost 3 bases, and 24 bases lay in between. The CDR3 contains 19 residues. CDR3 in amino acids: CASSQSGLRTSAPNYEQYF. Here the CDR3 DNA reads TGCGCCAGCAGTCAATCTGGTCTGAGGACCTCCGCACCCAACTACGAGCAGTACTTC.

The CDR3 DNA is TGTGCCAGCAGAACAGGGGCAACTAATGAAAAACTGTTTTTT. Protein: CASRTGATNEKLFF. V gene TRBV2 combines with J gene TRBJ1-4; TRBD1 matches 7 bases. J was trimmed by 0 bases and V by 6 bases; bases with no gene match: 1. The CDR3 extends over 14 amino acids. CDR1 is SNHLY and CDR2 is FYNNEI in the germline V gene.

DNA of the CDR3: TGTGCTAGTGGTTTGGTACTGGGGGGCGCTTCCGGCTACACCTTC. This translates into CASGLVLGGASGYTF. The genes are TRBV12-5 and TRBJ1-2, with a weak D call TRBD1 (6 bases). V shed 0 bases and J shed 8 bases, with 16 bases lying between them. CDR1 is LGHNT, CDR2 FRNRAP, per germline. The CDR3 sequence is 15 residues long. The full variable domain, completed using reference TRBV12-5 and TRBJ1-2, is DARVTQTPRHKVTEMGQEVTMRCQPILGHNTVFWYRQTMMQGLELLAYFRNRAPLDDSGMPKDRFSAEMPDATLATLKIQPSEPRDSAVYFCASGLVLGGASGYTFGSGTRLTVV.

This chain links TRBV2 with TRBJ1-2; D call uncertain. This CDR3 has 14 amino acids. Germline V CDR1 and CDR2: SNHLY, FYNNEI. V was pared by 3 bases and J by 8 bases, with 16 bases between. CDR3 nucleotide sequence: TGTGCCAGCAGTGACCTCCGGGATTATGAAGGCTACACCTTC. It is translated as CASSDLRDYEGYTF.

A word on this clone: The junction differs from germline at one of its ends, possibly a read error. Here the CDR3 reads CASSLGAWEGYTF. The DNA of the CDR3 is TGTGCCAGCAGTTTAGGAGCTTGGGAGGGCTACACCTTC. V gene TRBV7-8 combines with J gene TRBJ1-2; no definite D call. There are 13 residues in the CDR3. Germline V lookup: CDR1 SGHVS, CDR2 FQNEAQ.

This clone appeared once. The chain combines TRBV19 with TRBJ1-1; TRBD1 agrees at 9 bases. This CDR3 contains 16 residues. J lost 2 bases, V lost 6 bases, and 10 bases had no gene match. Germline loops: CDR1 LNHDA, CDR2 SQIVND (reference sequence). The CDR3 loop is CASRIGRQGVNTEAFF. As DNA, the CDR3 is TGTGCCAGTAGGATCGGAAGACAGGGGGTAAACACTGAAGCTTTCTTT.

The sample holds one count of this clone. The chain uses TRBV15 and TRBJ1-5; perhaps TRBD1 as D (6 bases). V lost 5 bases and J 5 bases, leaving 10 bases between the germline ends. In germline, CDR1 is LNHNV, CDR2 YYDKDF (reference sequence). The CDR3 loop spans 13 amino acids. CDR3 region: CATSAYRDQPQHF. CDR3 nucleotide sequence: TGTGCCACCAGCGCCTACAGGGATCAGCCCCAGCATTTT.

The chain links TRBV5-1 to TRBJ1-1, with 11 bases aligning to TRBD1. The V gene's germline CDR1 is SGHRS and CDR2 YFSETQ. This CDR3 has 16 amino acids. V lost 4 bases and J lost 5; bases outside the gene matches: 10. The CDR3 DNA sequence: TGCGCCAGCAGCGCCGGGACAGGGGGTAGGGTAACTGAAGCTTTCTTT. It codes for CASSAGTGGRVTEAFF.

V gene TRBV29-1 combines with J gene TRBJ1-2; D may be TRBD1 (6 bases). The V and J ends lost 4 bases and 0 bases respectively, with 6 bases between them. Per germline, CDR1 SQVTM and CDR2 ANQGSEA. The CDR3 has 12 residues. The CDR3 is CSVGTANYGYTF. The CDR3 DNA is TGCAGCGTTGGGACAGCTAACTATGGCTACACCTTC.

The rearrangement joins TRBV5-4 to TRBJ2-1; D gene uncertain. The CDR3 has 15 amino acids. Deletions cut 0 bases from V and 6 bases from J, with 13 bases between. Germline values: CDR1 SGHNT, CDR2 YYREEE (reference sequence). In DNA, the CDR3 is TGTGCCAGCAGCTTGGGGAGCCCTTCGAGCAATGAGCAGTTCTTC. It is translated as CASSLGSPSSNEQFF.

CDR3 sequence reads: CASSVQGGMNTEAFF. In DNA form, the CDR3 reads TGTGCCAGCAGTGTACAGGGGGGAATGAACACTGAAGCTTTCTTT. The J gene is TRBJ1-1, the V gene TRBV2, with 8 bases aligning to TRBD1. The length of the CDR3 is 15 residues. The germline V gene encodes CDR1 SNHLY and CDR2 FYNNEI. Trimming took 4 bases from V and 0 from J; bases not matched to a gene: 4.